A single sample gave rise to the 24 T cell receptor beta chains below, sequenced in a study of blood T cell repertoires in COVID-19. Clones were sequenced by immunoSEQ multiplex PCR, and TCRdb holds only the in-frame ones, with some missing. The top ten hold 4.8% of the sample, which has 200,000 to 250,000 clones, 80% to 90% seen once. The specimen was PBMCs or T cells enriched from blood (not recorded which). These TCRs come from a woman between 45 and 65 years old who had been exposed to COVID-19.

The chain uses TRBV7-2 and TRBJ1-3, with D unresolved. The CDR3 consists of 14 residues. Trimming left V 1 base short and J 8 bases short, with 12 bases between. Germline CDR1 and CDR2: SGHTA and FQGNSA. The CDR3 loop reads CASSLVLNSDTIYF. The DNA of the CDR3 is TGTGCCAGCAGCTTAGTCCTCAACTCCGACACCATATATTTT.

This chain uses TRBV7-2 with TRBJ1-4; the D gene is possibly TRBD1 (5 bases). V shed 7 bases and J shed 5 bases, with 20 bases lying between them. This CDR3 has 16 amino acids. The V gene's germline CDR1 is SGHTA and CDR2 FQGNSA. As DNA, the CDR3 is TGTGCCAGCACCAAATTCCCCACGGGGGGAAATGAAAAACTGTTTTTT. This codes for CASTKFPTGGNEKLFF.

The chain carries TRBV7-9 and TRBJ1-2, with 11 bases identical to TRBD1. J lost 4 bases, V lost 5 bases, and 6 bases had no gene match. The germline V gene encodes CDR1 SEHNR and CDR2 FQNEAQ (reference sequence). This CDR3 is built from 15 residues. This CDR3 is CASSRPGTGGYGYTF. CDR3 sequence (DNA): TGTGCCAGCAGCCGTCCCGGGACAGGGGGCTATGGCTACACCTTC.

The chain uses TRBV5-1 and TRBJ1-1, with D uncertain. The germline V gene encodes CDR1 SGHRS and CDR2 YFSETQ. This CDR3 region has 14 residues. The V end lost 6 bases, the J end lost 2 bases, and 14 bases lay between the germline ends. CDR3: CASNDFTPNTEAFF. The CDR3 DNA reads TGCGCCAGCAACGATTTCACACCCAACACTGAAGCTTTCTTT.

The V and J genes are TRBV9 and TRBJ2-7, with D tentatively TRBD1 (5 bases). Germline CDR1 is SGDLS and CDR2 is YYNGEE. CDR3 length: 14 residues. Trimming removed 0 bases at V and 1 base at J, with 8 bases between. As DNA, the CDR3 is TGTGCCAGCAGCGTAGCTGCAGGGTCCTACGAGCAGTACTTC. Its protein product is CASSVAAGSYEQYF.

This chain connects TRBV24-1 to TRBJ1-1; TRBD1 is a possible D gene (6 bases). From germline, CDR1 is KGHDR and CDR2 SFDVKD. The CDR3 contains 14 residues. V was pared by 9 bases and J by 4 bases, with 17 bases between. CDR3 nucleotides: TGTGCCACCTCGAAGAAAACAGGGAGCACTGAAGCTTTCTTT. Amino acids: CATSKKTGSTEAFF.

The chain uses TRBV2 and TRBJ1-6; no clear D. Trimming left V 6 bases short and J 1 base short, with 7 bases between. CDR1 is SNHLY, CDR2 FYNNEI, per germline. The CDR3 length is 14 residues. The CDR3 nucleotides read TGTGCCAGCAGCGGTGAATCCTATAATTCACCCCTCCACTTT. It specifies CASSGESYNSPLHF.

The chain combines TRBV15 with TRBJ2-6, with D perhaps matching TRBD1 (5 bases). Germline CDR1 is LNHNV and CDR2 is YYDKDF (reference sequence). The CDR3 loop spans 16 amino acids. Deletions cut 5 bases from V and 1 base from J, with 12 bases between. The CDR3 DNA is TGTGCCACCAGCGGACCTAGGGGATCTGGGGCCAACGTCCTGACTTTC. Encoded protein: CATSGPRGSGANVLTF.

V is TRBV9 and J is TRBJ2-5, with 7 nucleotides matching TRBD2. CDR1 and CDR2 from the germline V gene are SGDLS and YYNGEE. V dropped 3 bases and J dropped 1; count of bases not matched to a gene: 6. This CDR3 has 15 amino acids. The CDR3 DNA is TGTGCCAGCAGCGCCACCGGGACTACCCAAGAGACCCAGTACTTC. As protein: CASSATGTTQETQYF.

The V gene is TRBV9, the J gene TRBJ2-2; 11 nucleotides line up with TRBD2. This CDR3 spans 17 amino acids. J lost 5 bases, V lost 0 bases, and 6 bases had no gene match. From germline, CDR1 is SGDLS and CDR2 YYNGEE. The CDR3 DNA sequence: TGTGCCAGCAGCGTAGAACTATTAGCGGGGGGGACCGGGGAGCTGTTTTTT. Translating gives CASSVELLAGGTGELFF.

This clone showed up just a few times. This chain joins TRBV6-4 and TRBJ2-3, with D perhaps matching TRBD1 (7 bases). This CDR3 is 16 amino acids long. Trimming removed 4 bases at V and 4 bases at J, with 18 bases between. In germline, CDR1 is MRHNA, CDR2 SNTAGT. The chain's CDR3 is CASSVEGAGSADTQYF. The CDR3 DNA sequence: TGTGCCAGCAGTGTGGAGGGGGCGGGTTCAGCAGATACGCAGTATTTT.

CDR3 amino acids: CASSRTLRQGAYGYTF. The CDR3 bases are TGTGCCAGCAGCCGCACTCTTCGACAGGGGGCCTATGGCTACACCTTC. The chain links TRBV5-4 to TRBJ1-2, with 10 nucleotides matching TRBD1. With V trimmed by 4 bases and J by 4 bases, 10 bases remained unmatched. Looked up from germline, CDR1 is SGHNT and CDR2 is YYREEE (reference sequence). The CDR3 length is 16 residues.

The chain combines TRBV7-9 with TRBJ2-1; 7 nucleotides line up with TRBD1. The V segment lost 5 bases and the J segment 2 bases; nucleotides outside the gene matches: 6. Germline lookup yields CDR1 SEHNR and CDR2 FQNEAQ (reference sequence). The CDR3 has 15 amino acids. In DNA form, the CDR3 reads TGTGCCAGCAGCATTCAGGGGGAACCCTACAATGAGCAGTTCTTC. This sequence encodes CASSIQGEPYNEQFF.

This clone was detected ten times or more. V is TRBV6-1 and J is TRBJ2-2; D ambiguous. The CDR3 has 16 amino acids. The germline V gene encodes CDR1 MNHNS and CDR2 SASEGT. V lost 1 base and J 4 bases, leaving 13 bases between the germline ends. This CDR3 is CASSEGPTRVTGELFF. Written as DNA, the CDR3 is TGTGCCAGCAGTGAAGGACCAACTCGGGTCACCGGGGAGCTGTTTTTT.

The chain employs TRBV7-9 and TRBJ1-1; D is uncertain. V gave up 8 bases and J gave up 1 base, with 11 bases separating them. The CDR3 has 13 residues. From germline, CDR1 is SEHNR and CDR2 FQNEAQ (reference sequence). CDR3 amino acids: CASEDSTNTEAFF. The CDR3 nucleotides read TGTGCCAGCGAGGATAGCACGAACACTGAAGCTTTCTTT.

The chain is built from TRBV2 and TRBJ1-1, with D perhaps TRBD1 (5 bases). The V gene lost 2 bases and the J gene lost 1 base, with 8 bases spanning the gap. The CDR3 loop spans 14 amino acids. CDR1 is SNHLY, CDR2 FYNNEI, per germline. In DNA, the CDR3 is TGTGCCAGCAGTGAATCCCAGGGGAACACTGAAGCTTTCTTT. This translates into CASSESQGNTEAFF.

V usage is TRBV18 and J usage is TRBJ2-6, with 9 bases fitting TRBD1. Trimming cost V 4 bases and J 2 bases; bases outside gene matches: 9. The V gene's germline CDR1 is KGHSH and CDR2 LQKENI. The CDR3 sequence is 18 residues long. CDR3 residues: CASSRVGQGAPGANVLTF. CDR3 DNA: TGTGCCAGCTCACGTGTGGGACAGGGAGCCCCTGGGGCCAACGTCCTGACTTTC.

The V gene is TRBV19, the J gene TRBJ2-5; tentatively, D is TRBD1 (6 bases). CDR1 is LNHDA and CDR2 is SQIVND in the germline V gene (reference sequence). Trimming removed 5 bases at V and 3 bases at J, with 16 bases between. The CDR3 runs to 15 residues. CDR3 sequence: CASSLQGTGKETQYF. The CDR3 DNA reads as TGTGCCAGTAGTCTACAGGGAACGGGGAAAGAGACCCAGTACTTC.

The chain carries TRBV20-1 and TRBJ1-5; D not resolved. V was cut by 3 bases and J by 4 bases, with 10 bases left in between. The CDR3 extends over 13 amino acids. Looked up from germline, CDR1 is DFQATT and CDR2 is SNEGSKA (reference sequence). The DNA of the CDR3 is TGCAGTGCTAGTTTGAACAGAAATCAGCCCCAGCATTTT. It encodes CSASLNRNQPQHF.

The CDR3 protein is CASSYSRTGIPYGYTF. In DNA, the CDR3 is TGTGCCAGCAGTTACTCCCGGACAGGGATACCCTATGGCTACACCTTC. The rearrangement uses TRBV6-5 and TRBJ1-2, with 8 bases identical to TRBD1. V dropped 0 bases and J dropped 4; count of bases not matched to a gene: 7. Germline CDR1 reads MNHEY; CDR2 reads SVGAGI. CDR3 size: 16 residues.

This clone was recorded many times. The chain recombines TRBV7-8 with TRBJ2-1; 14 bases line up with TRBD2. V dropped 3 bases and J dropped 4; count of bases not matched to a gene: 2. The CDR3 is 16 amino acids. The germline CDR1 and CDR2 sequences are SGHVS and FQNEAQ. The CDR3 bases are TGTGCCAGCAGCTTGGGGACTAGCGGGGGTTACAATGAGCAGTTCTTC. The encoded protein is CASSLGTSGGYNEQFF.

The V and J genes are TRBV5-4 and TRBJ2-3; 9 nucleotides line up with TRBD2. With V trimmed by 1 base and J by 0 bases, 3 bases remained unmatched. There are 16 residues in the CDR3. In germline, CDR1 is SGHNT, CDR2 YYREEE (reference sequence). CDR3 bases: TGTGCCAGCAGCTTGTATAGCGGGGGTAGCACAGATACGCAGTATTTT. Protein: CASSLYSGGSTDTQYF.

The CDR3 DNA reads as TGTGCCAGCAGTTACTCGTCCGGGGGTGGTGGCTACACCTTC. Its protein is CASSYSSGGGGYTF. The chain recombines TRBV6-2 or TRBV6-3 with TRBJ1-2, with D perhaps matching TRBD1 (5 bases). Germline V gene lookup returns CDR1 MNHEY and CDR2 SVGEGT. The CDR3 covers 14 residues. Trimming stripped 0 bases from V and 7 bases from J, with 12 bases between.

This clone was seen just once. Other DNA sequences in the sample encode the same CDR3. This chain uses TRBV11-2 with TRBJ1-6; TRBD1 agrees at 9 bases. This CDR3 is built from 14 residues. CDR1 is SGHAT, CDR2 FQNNGV, per germline. V lost 4 bases, J lost 10 bases, and 5 bases stayed unmatched. CDR3 DNA: TGTGCCAGCAGCTCTGGACAGGGGAACTCACCCCTCCACTTT. Its protein is CASSSGQGNSPLHF.